A single sample gave rise to the 12 T cell receptor beta chains below, sequenced in a study of T cells expressing NK-cell markers. Following a re-call of the 5' RACE reads, TCRdb has one entry per CDR3 protein and lacks DNA. This sample's clone table lists 500,000 or so distinct CDR3 sequences. The sequencing sample was made of blood T cells: a sorted CD56 or NKG2C T cell subset, CD4+ or CD8+ T cells, or bulk PBMC T cells (not recorded which). The receptors shown here come from a man between 18 and 35 years old in good health.

The rearrangement joins TRBV12-5 to TRBJ2-5; with no DNA, the TCRdb D assignment of TRBD2 cannot be verified. The CDR3 has 15 amino acids. Germline V gene data show CDR1 as LGHNT and CDR2 as FRNRAP. CDR3 sequence: CASGLAGLGDRTQYF.

The CDR3 protein is CASGRDTNTEAFF. V gene TRBV5-1 combines with J gene TRBJ1-1; there is no DNA to check the TCRdb D call of TRBD1. This CDR3 has 13 amino acids. CDR1 and CDR2 (germline): SGHRS, YFSETQ.

The chain combines TRBV18 with TRBJ2-1. CDR1 and CDR2 from the germline V gene are KGHSH and LQKENI. CDR3 length: 15 amino acids. This chain's CDR3 is CASSPPSTGLHEQFF.

V gene TRBV7-9 combines with J gene TRBJ2-7. The CDR3 extends over 11 amino acids. From germline, CDR1 is SEHNR and CDR2 FQNEAQ (reference sequence). The CDR3 protein is CASSSSVEQYF. The complete variable domain, with remaining parts taken from reference TRBV7-9 and TRBJ2-7, reads DTGVSQNPRHKITKRGQNVTFRCDPISEHNRLYWYRQTLGQGPEFLTYFQNEAQLEKSRLLSDRFSAERPKGSFSTLEIQRTEQGDSAMYLCASSSSVEQYFGPGTRLTVT.

The CDR3: CASSALIRAPDSNTGELFF. The rearrangement uses TRBV7-6 and TRBJ2-2; TCRdb gives TRBD2 as the D gene, but with no DNA this cannot be confirmed. CDR1 and CDR2 from the germline V gene are SGHVS and FNYEAQ. The CDR3 has 19 residues.

The chain has TRBV5-1 and TRBJ1-1; TCRdb's D gene call, TRBD1, goes unchecked for lack of DNA. The CDR3 has 14 amino acids. Per the germline V gene, CDR1 is SGHRS and CDR2 is YFSETQ. The CDR3 protein is CASSSLDRLTEAFF.

This rearrangement joins TRBV6-5 to TRBJ2-4; TCRdb names TRBD1, which stays unverified in the absence of DNA. The CDR3 sequence is 17 residues long. Per germline, CDR1 MNHEY and CDR2 SVGAGI. CDR3 sequence: CASSTFSRGTAKNIQYF.

The chain is built from TRBV6-5 and TRBJ1-2. The CDR3 has 12 amino acids. In germline, CDR1 is MNHEY, CDR2 SVGAGI. The CDR3 sequence is CASYMANYGYTF.

This chain connects TRBV2 to TRBJ1-5; TCRdb names TRBD1, which stays unverified in the absence of DNA. The CDR3 covers 13 residues. The V gene's germline CDR1 is SNHLY and CDR2 FYNNEI. The CDR3 here is CASDAGAGQPQHF.

The chain combines TRBV6-1 with TRBJ2-3; TCRdb outputs TRBD1, but without DNA this stays unchecked. Germline V gene data show CDR1 as MNHNS and CDR2 as SASEGT. This CDR3 spans 17 amino acids. The CDR3 here is CASRRYAGTGNTDTQYF.

The V call is TRBV5-6, the J call TRBJ1-6. Per the germline V gene, CDR1 is SGHDT and CDR2 is YYEEEE. CDR3 length: 17 residues. CDR3 sequence reads: CASSLGETRRGNSPLHF.

The chain links TRBV3-1 to TRBJ1-1; with no DNA, the TCRdb D assignment of TRBD1 cannot be verified. Looked up from germline, CDR1 is LGHDT and CDR2 is YNNKEL (reference sequence). This CDR3 is built from 15 residues. CDR3: CASRTADRGNTEAFF.